This T cell receptor (beta chain) was documented in a study of T-cell memory formation after mild COVID-19. Study at large: Largely donor-specific sequence clusters came from a couple of donors.

General study results and limits: Second-wave clones with a day 37 peak had unconfirmed SARS-CoV-2 specificity. Some responding clones appeared in pre-infection memory, suggesting cross-reactive memory joined.

On this clonotype itself: Its antigen is currently unknown.

V lost 9 bases to trimming and J lost 0 bases, with 12 bases between them. In germline, CDR1 is MNHEY, CDR2 SVGEGT. CDR3 length: 14 amino acids. TCR alpha and TCR beta cDNA libraries with sample barcodes and UMIs came from 5'RACE using constant-segment primers. TCRdb re-analysed the 5' RACE reads in MiXCR, keeping a single row per CDR3 protein. The sample consists of 300,000 to 400,000 distinct CDR3 sequences, more than 15% of them appearing once. Sequencing was carried out using PBMCs or a T cell subset sorted from them (not recorded which). This clonotype originated in a man aged 18 to 29 who had mild COVID-19 (a few samples of this study predate the infection). Cell type and time point are not known. The rearrangement uses TRBV6-2 or TRBV6-3 and TRBJ1-5; D unclear. CDR3: CARRRSNSNQPQHF. Written as DNA, the CDR3 is TGTGCCAGAAGACGCAGTAATAGCAATCAGCCCCAGCATTTT.